This T cell receptor (beta chain) was documented in a study of shared clonotypes between healthy human individuals. The CDR3 runs 16 residues. J gave up 2 bases and V 5 bases, and 10 bases lay outside the gene matches. From germline, CDR1 is SGHNT and CDR2 YENEEA. With respect to this clone: Other DNA sequences in the sample encode the same CDR3.

Deep-level assay runs were performed. Assay used: immunoSEQ multiplex PCR; TCRdb lists only in-frame clones, some missing. The profile covers approximately 2.1 million clones, with 90% to 95% appearing a single time and 0.39% taken by the ten largest. This clonotype was obtained from a man between 18 and 35 years old in good health. Some clones in this sample may be carry-over from other donors' samples. The chain combines TRBV11-3 with TRBJ2-7; 9 nucleotides agree with TRBD1. The sequenced material came from naive CD4+ T cells from PBMCs. Subset in this sample: CD45RA+ positively selected. This CDR3 reads CASSKTGTGKAYEQYF. The CDR3 DNA follows: TGTGCCAGCAGCAAAACAGGGACAGGGAAAGCCTACGAGCAGTACTTC.